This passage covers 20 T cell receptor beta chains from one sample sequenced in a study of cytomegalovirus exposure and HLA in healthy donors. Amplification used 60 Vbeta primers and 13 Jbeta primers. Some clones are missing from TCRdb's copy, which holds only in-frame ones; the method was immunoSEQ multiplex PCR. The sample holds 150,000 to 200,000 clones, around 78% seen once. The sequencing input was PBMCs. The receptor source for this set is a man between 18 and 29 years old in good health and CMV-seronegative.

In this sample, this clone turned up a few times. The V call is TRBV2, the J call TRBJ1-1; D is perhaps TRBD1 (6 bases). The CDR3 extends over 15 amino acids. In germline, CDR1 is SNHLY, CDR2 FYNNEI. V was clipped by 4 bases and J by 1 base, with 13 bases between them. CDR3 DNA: TGTGCCAGCAGTGTTCCAGGGGCGAAGAACACTGAAGCTTTCTTT. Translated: CASSVPGAKNTEAFF.

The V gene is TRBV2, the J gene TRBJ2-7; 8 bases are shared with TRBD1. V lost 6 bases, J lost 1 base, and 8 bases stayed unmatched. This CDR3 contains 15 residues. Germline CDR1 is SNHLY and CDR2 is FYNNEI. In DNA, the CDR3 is TGTGCCAGCAGCCGTGGGGGACAGGATTCCTACGAGCAGTACTTC. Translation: CASSRGGQDSYEQYF.

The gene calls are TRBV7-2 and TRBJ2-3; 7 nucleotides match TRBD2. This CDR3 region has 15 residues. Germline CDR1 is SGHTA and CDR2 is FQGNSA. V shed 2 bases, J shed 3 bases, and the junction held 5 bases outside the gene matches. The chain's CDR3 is CASSLIPGGTDTQYF. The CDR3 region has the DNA TGTGCCAGCAGCTTAATTCCGGGGGGAACAGATACGCAGTATTTT.

This CDR3 is CASSEVQGVIREQFF. In nucleotides, the CDR3 is TGTGCCAGCAGTGAAGTCCAGGGGGTAATTCGTGAGCAGTTCTTC. J is TRBJ2-1 and V is TRBV2, with 7 nucleotides matching TRBD1. With V trimmed by 1 base and J by 9 bases, 9 bases remained unmatched. The CDR3 runs 15 residues. CDR1 SNHLY and CDR2 FYNNEI come from the germline V gene.

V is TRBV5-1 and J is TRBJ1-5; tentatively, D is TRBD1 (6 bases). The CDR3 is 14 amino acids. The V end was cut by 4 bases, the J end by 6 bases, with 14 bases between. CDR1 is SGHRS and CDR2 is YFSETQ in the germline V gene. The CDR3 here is CASSPQGLGQPQHF. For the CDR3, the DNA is TGCGCCAGCAGCCCACAGGGTTTGGGTCAGCCCCAGCATTTT.

DNA for the CDR3: TGCGCCAGCAGCTTGGAGGGGGTCGACGCTTTCTTT. This encodes CASSLEGVDAFF. The rearrangement joins TRBV5-1 to TRBJ1-1; TRBD1 might be the D (6 bases). Germline-derived CDR1 and CDR2 are SGHRS and YFSETQ. The CDR3 spans 12 residues. The ends were cut back, 0 bases at V and 11 bases at J, with 11 bases in the middle.

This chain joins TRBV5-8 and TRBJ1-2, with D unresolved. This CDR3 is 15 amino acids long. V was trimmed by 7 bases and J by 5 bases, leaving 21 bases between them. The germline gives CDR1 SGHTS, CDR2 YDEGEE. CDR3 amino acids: CASPSRSGYVYGYTF. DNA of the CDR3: TGTGCCAGCCCCTCAAGGTCGGGGTATGTGTATGGCTACACCTTC.

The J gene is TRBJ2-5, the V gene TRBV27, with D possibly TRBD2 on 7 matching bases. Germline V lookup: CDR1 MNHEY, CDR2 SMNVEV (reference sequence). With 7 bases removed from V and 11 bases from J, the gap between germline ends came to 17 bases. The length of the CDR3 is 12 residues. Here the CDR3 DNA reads TGTGCCAGCACCCGAGGGGGGGGTGAGCAGTACTTC. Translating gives CASTRGGGEQYF.

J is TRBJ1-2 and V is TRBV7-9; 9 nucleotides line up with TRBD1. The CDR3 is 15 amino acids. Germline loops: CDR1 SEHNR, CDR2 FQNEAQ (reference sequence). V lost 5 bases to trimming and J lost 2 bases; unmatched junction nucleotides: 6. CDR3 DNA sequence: TGTGCCAGCAGCCCTACCGGGACAGGGAACTATGGCTACACCTTC. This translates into CASSPTGTGNYGYTF. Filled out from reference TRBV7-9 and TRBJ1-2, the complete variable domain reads DTGVSQNPRHKITKRGQNVTFRCDPISEHNRLYWYRQTLGQGPEFLTYFQNEAQLEKSRLLSDRFSAERPKGSFSTLEIQRTEQGDSAMYLCASSPTGTGNYGYTFGSGTRLTVV.

Here the CDR3 DNA reads TGTGCCAGCAGTTTACGCGGACAGGGCTTTCAAGAGACCCAGTACTTC. Its translation: CASSLRGQGFQETQYF. The V call is TRBV28, the J call TRBJ2-5, with 8 bases fitting TRBD1. This CDR3 is built from 16 residues. V trimming: 2 bases; J trimming: 2 bases; junction bases outside the gene matches: 7. The germline gives CDR1 MDHEN, CDR2 SYDVKM.

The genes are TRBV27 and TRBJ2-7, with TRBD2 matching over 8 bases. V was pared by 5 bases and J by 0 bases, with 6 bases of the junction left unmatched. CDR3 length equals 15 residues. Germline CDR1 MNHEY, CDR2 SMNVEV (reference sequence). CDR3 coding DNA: TGTGCCAGCAGTCCGGGACTAGTCCCCTCCTACGAGCAGTACTTC. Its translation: CASSPGLVPSYEQYF.

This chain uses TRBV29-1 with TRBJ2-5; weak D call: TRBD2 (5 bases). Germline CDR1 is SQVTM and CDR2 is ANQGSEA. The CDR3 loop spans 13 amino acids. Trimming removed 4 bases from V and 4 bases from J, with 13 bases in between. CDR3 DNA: TGCAGCGTTGCCGGAGTAGGAGGAGAGACCCAGTACTTC. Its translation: CSVAGVGGETQYF.

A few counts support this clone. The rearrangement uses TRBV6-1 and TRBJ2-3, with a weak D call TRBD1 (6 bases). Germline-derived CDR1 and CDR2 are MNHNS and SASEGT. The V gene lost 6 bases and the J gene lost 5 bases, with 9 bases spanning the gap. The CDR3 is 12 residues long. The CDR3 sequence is CASSEQGDTQYF. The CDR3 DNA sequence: TGTGCCAGCAGCGAACAGGGAGATACGCAGTATTTT.

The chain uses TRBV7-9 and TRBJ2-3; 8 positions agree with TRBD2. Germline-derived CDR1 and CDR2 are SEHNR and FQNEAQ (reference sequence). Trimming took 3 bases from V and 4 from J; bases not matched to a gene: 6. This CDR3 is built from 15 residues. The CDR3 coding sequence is TGTGCCAGCAGCTTCGGGAGCGGGGGCCCAGATACGCAGTATTTT. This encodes CASSFGSGGPDTQYF.

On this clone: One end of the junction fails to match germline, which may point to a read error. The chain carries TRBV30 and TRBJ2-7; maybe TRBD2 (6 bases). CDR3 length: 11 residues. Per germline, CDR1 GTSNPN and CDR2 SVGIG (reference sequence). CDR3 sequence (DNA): TGTGCGTGGAGGGCCGGGGACGAGCAGTACTTC. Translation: CAWRAGDEQYF.

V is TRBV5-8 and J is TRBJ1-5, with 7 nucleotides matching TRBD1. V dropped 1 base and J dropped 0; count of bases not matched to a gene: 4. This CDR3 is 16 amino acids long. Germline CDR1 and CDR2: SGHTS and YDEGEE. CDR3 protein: CASSLTDRVSNQPQHF. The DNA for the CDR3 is TGTGCCAGCAGCTTGACTGACAGGGTTAGCAATCAGCCCCAGCATTTT.

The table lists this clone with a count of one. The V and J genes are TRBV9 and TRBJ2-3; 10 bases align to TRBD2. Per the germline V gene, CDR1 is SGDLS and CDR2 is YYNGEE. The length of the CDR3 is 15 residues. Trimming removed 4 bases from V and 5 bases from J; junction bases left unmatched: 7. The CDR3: CASSPSGRALDTQYF. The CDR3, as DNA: TGTGCCAGCAGCCCGAGCGGGAGGGCCTTAGATACGCAGTATTTT.

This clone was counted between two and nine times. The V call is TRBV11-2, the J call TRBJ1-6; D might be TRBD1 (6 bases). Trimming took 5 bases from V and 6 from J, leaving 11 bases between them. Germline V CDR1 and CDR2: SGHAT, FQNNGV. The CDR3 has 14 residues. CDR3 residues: CASSHTGLNSPLHF. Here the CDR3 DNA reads TGTGCCAGCAGCCATACAGGGCTTAATTCACCCCTCCACTTT.

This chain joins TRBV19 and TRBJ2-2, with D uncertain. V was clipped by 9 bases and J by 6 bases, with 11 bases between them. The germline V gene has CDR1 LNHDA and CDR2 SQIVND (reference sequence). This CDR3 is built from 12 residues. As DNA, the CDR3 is TGTGCCAGCAGCGTTCCCGCCGGGGAGCTGTTTTTT. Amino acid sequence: CASSVPAGELFF.

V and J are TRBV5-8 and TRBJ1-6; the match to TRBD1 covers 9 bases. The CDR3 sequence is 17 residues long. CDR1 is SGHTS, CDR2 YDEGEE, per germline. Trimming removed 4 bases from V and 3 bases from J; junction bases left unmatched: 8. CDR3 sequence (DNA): TGTGCCAGCAGCGAACTACAGGGGGCGATCTATAATTCACCCCTCCACTTT. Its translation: CASSELQGAIYNSPLHF.